Following are 26 T cell receptor beta chains from one sample sequenced in a study of regulatory T cells in long-lasting Graves disease. Arm-PCR of CDR3 regions and iRepertoire HTBI primers were used to build TCR beta libraries. TCRdb itself ran the multiplex PCR reads through MiXCR, one entry per CDR3 protein. The table shows around 500,000 distinct CDR3 sequences, with about 12% occurring only once. This sample's time point: newly diagnosed GD, antithyroid drugs for less than 3 months. PBMC-derived RNA was used for the TCR library. These records were also assigned to another study, of T cells in Graves' hyperthyroidism and ophthalmopathy.

Sequencing was performed on peripheral blood mononuclear cells (PBMCs), taken at new diagnosis, from a patient treated with antithyroid drugs. The receptor set was obtained from a young woman with Graves disease.

This clonotype came up many times. The chain employs TRBV2 and TRBJ2-3; 12 bases align to TRBD2. The CDR3 loop spans 13 amino acids. V shed 9 bases, J shed 5 bases, and the junction held 3 bases outside the gene matches. The germline V gene has CDR1 SNHLY and CDR2 FYNNEI. The DNA of the CDR3 is TGTGCCAGAGGGACTAGCGGGCGAGATACGCAGTATTTT. Translation: CARGTSGRDTQYF.

The V and J genes are TRBV2 and TRBJ1-5; D perhaps matches TRBD1 (6 bases). V shed 3 bases and J shed 5 bases, with 17 bases lying between them. The CDR3 extends over 16 amino acids. Germline CDR1 is SNHLY and CDR2 is FYNNEI. The CDR3 reads CASSEASTGIHQPQHF. CDR3 DNA sequence: TGTGCCAGCAGTGAGGCCTCTACAGGGATTCATCAGCCCCAGCATTTT.

This clonotype was seen a handful of times. A read error may be the cause here, since a much bigger clone is one base away. The chain links TRBV2 to TRBJ2-5, with D possibly matching TRBD1 (6 bases). This CDR3 has 17 residues. Germline lookup yields CDR1 SNHLY and CDR2 FYNNEI. The CDR3: CASRGNTGTRAGVVEFF. Written as DNA, the CDR3 is TGTGCCAGCAGGGGGAATACCGGGACAAGGGCTGGTGTTGTGGAGTTCTTC.

This clonotype showed up many times. The J gene is TRBJ2-3, the V gene TRBV5-1; D not certain. The germline V gene has CDR1 SGHRS and CDR2 YFSETQ. Trimming stripped 7 bases from V and 6 bases from J, with 15 bases between. This CDR3 spans 13 amino acids. The chain's CDR3 is CASYTPEGDTQYF. CDR3 DNA sequence: TGCGCCAGCTACACGCCGGAAGGGGATACGCAGTATTTT.

In this sample, this clonotype turned up many times. V is TRBV18 and J is TRBJ2-7, with 8 bases matching TRBD2. This CDR3 has 16 residues. The trim removed 3 bases at V and 5 bases at J, leaving 12 bases unmatched. Germline V gene lookup returns CDR1 KGHSH and CDR2 LQKENI. CDR3: CASSPLAGPSGDEQYF. As DNA, the CDR3 is TGTGCCAGCTCACCTCTAGCGGGCCCGTCCGGAGACGAGCAGTACTTC.

This clonotype was seen ten or more times. The rearrangement links TRBV18 to TRBJ1-1; D is unclear. This CDR3 contains 14 residues. With 3 bases removed from V and 1 base from J, the gap between germline ends came to 9 bases. Germline V lookup: CDR1 KGHSH, CDR2 LQKENI. The CDR3 loop is CASSPLTSNTEAFF. The CDR3 DNA reads as TGTGCCAGCTCACCCCTGACTTCGAACACTGAAGCTTTCTTT.

The V and J genes are TRBV6-2 or TRBV6-3 and TRBJ2-4, with 7 nucleotides matching TRBD1. The J segment lost 8 bases and the V segment lost 4 bases, leaving 11 bases of the junction unmatched. The germline CDR1 and CDR2 sequences are MNHEY and SVGEGT. CDR3 length: 15 residues. The CDR3 is CASSSHRGRLDIQYF. The CDR3 DNA is TGTGCCAGCAGTTCCCACAGGGGTCGGTTGGACATTCAGTACTTC.

V and J are TRBV18 and TRBJ2-1, with 9 bases lining up with TRBD2. The germline V gene has CDR1 KGHSH and CDR2 LQKENI. The CDR3 has 16 residues. V lost 6 bases, J lost 6 bases, and 12 bases stayed unmatched. The CDR3 is CASSPGKAGGFNEQFF. Here the CDR3 DNA reads TGTGCCAGCTCGCCGGGTAAAGCGGGAGGTTTCAATGAGCAGTTCTTC.

This clonotype was observed at least ten times. The chain has TRBV20-1 and TRBJ2-3; D not certain. V shed 3 bases and J shed 2 bases, with 6 bases lying between them. The CDR3 sequence is 12 residues long. CDR1 is DFQATT and CDR2 is SNEGSKA in the germline V gene (reference sequence). CDR3 DNA: TGCAGTGCTAGCCTCAACACAGATACGCAGTATTTT. Translation gives CSASLNTDTQYF.

This clonotype was picked up many times. This chain uses TRBV28 with TRBJ2-7; TRBD1 or TRBD2 may be the D gene (6 bases each). Germline V gene lookup returns CDR1 MDHEN and CDR2 SYDVKM. V dropped 5 bases and J dropped 2 bases, with 19 bases sitting between them. There are 16 residues in the CDR3. This CDR3 reads CASSIFGGLPAYEQYF. The CDR3 bases are TGTGCCAGCAGTATCTTCGGGGGCCTCCCTGCCTACGAGCAGTACTTC.

A few counts support this clonotype. This chain joins TRBV7-2 and TRBJ2-2; no clear D. The CDR3 consists of 16 residues. V was pared by 2 bases and J by 2 bases, with 12 bases between. Germline loops: CDR1 SGHTA, CDR2 FQGNSA. CDR3 DNA sequence: TGTGCCAGCAGCTTAAGGTCGCGGCAAAACACCGGGGAGCTGTTTTTT. It yields the protein CASSLRSRQNTGELFF.

This clonotype was detected many times. The V and J genes are TRBV3-1 and TRBJ2-7; no clear D. The length of the CDR3 is 11 residues. Germline V gene data show CDR1 as LGHDT and CDR2 as YNNKEL (reference sequence). The V end lost 5 bases, the J end lost 9 bases, and 11 bases lay between the germline ends. CDR3: CASSTGLRQYF. Here the CDR3 DNA reads TGTGCCAGCAGCACGGGCCTCCGGCAGTACTTC.

The CDR3 spells CASRAALWGTEAFF. The CDR3 DNA is TGTGCCAGCAGGGCCGCGCTGTGGGGCACTGAAGCTTTCTTT. The chain combines TRBV12-3 or TRBV12-4 with TRBJ1-1; D unclear. V shed 6 bases and J shed 4 bases, with 15 bases lying between them. The CDR3 is 14 residues long.

In the case of this clonotype: At one boundary the junction diverges from the germline segment, which might be a read error. This chain uses TRBV11-2 with TRBJ1-6, with D unresolved. The CDR3 totals 15 residues. Germline loops: CDR1 SGHAT, CDR2 FQNNGV. The CDR3 nucleotides are TGTGCCGGCAGCTTAGTTCTGGGATTAGGCACACCCCTCCACTTT. Its translation: CAGSLVLGLGTPLHF.

V gene TRBV7-9 combines with J gene TRBJ2-7, with a weak D call TRBD2 (7 bases). Germline CDR1 reads SEHNR; CDR2 reads FQNEAQ (reference sequence). V was pared by 7 bases and J by 5 bases, with 12 bases between. The CDR3 is 12 residues long. The CDR3 DNA reads as TGTGCCAGCACGGGGGGCCCCGACGAGCAGTACTTC. Protein: CASTGGPDEQYF.

This clonotype was counted only a few times. The chain is built from TRBV29-1 and TRBJ2-2; no clear D. This CDR3 contains 11 residues. In germline, CDR1 is SQVTM, CDR2 ANQGSEA. Trimming stripped 6 bases from V and 1 base from J, with 3 bases between. The CDR3 is CSVGNTGELFF. CDR3 coding DNA: TGCAGCGTGGGGAACACCGGGGAGCTGTTTTTT.

This clonotype has only a few counts. This chain joins TRBV5-6 and TRBJ2-3; D gene unclear. Germline assignment: CDR1 SGHDT and CDR2 YYEEEE. The CDR3 extends over 15 amino acids. V gave up 4 bases and J gave up 5 bases, with 17 bases separating them. CDR3 in amino acids: CASSRFNRDRDTQYF. The CDR3 DNA reads TGTGCCAGCAGCCGATTTAATCGAGACCGAGATACGCAGTATTTT.

The V gene is TRBV28, the J gene TRBJ2-6; TRBD2 matches at 8 bases. CDR1 and CDR2 (germline): MDHEN, SYDVKM. The CDR3 has 17 residues. With 2 bases clipped from V and 0 bases from J, the junction kept 3 bases outside the gene matches. The CDR3 loop reads CASSLRLAGSGANVLTF. CDR3 sequence (DNA): TGTGCCAGCAGTTTAAGGCTAGCGGGCTCTGGGGCCAACGTCCTGACTTTC. The full variable domain, completed using reference TRBV28 and TRBJ2-6, is DVKVTQSSRYLVKRTGEKVFLECVQDMDHENMFWYRQDPGLGLRLIYFSYDVKMKEKGDIPEGYSVSREKKERFSLILESASTNQTSMYLCASSLRLAGSGANVLTFGAGSRLTVL.

This clonotype occurred a few times. The chain employs TRBV7-9 and TRBJ1-5; no firm D call. V lost 2 bases to trimming and J lost 9 bases, with 8 bases between them. This CDR3 has 12 residues. CDR1 and CDR2 from the germline V gene are SEHNR and FQNEAQ (reference sequence). The DNA of the CDR3 is TGTGCCAGCAGCTTATTGGTGGGGCCCCAGCATTTT. This gives the protein CASSLLVGPQHF.

This clonotype appeared many times. The chain employs TRBV6-2 or TRBV6-3 and TRBJ1-1; no firm D call. Germline V gene lookup returns CDR1 MNHEY and CDR2 SVGEGT. The CDR3 spans 13 residues. V was clipped by 7 bases and J by 2 bases, with 11 bases between them. CDR3 region: CASTLLYNTEAFF. The DNA for the CDR3 is TGTGCCAGCACCCTACTCTATAACACTGAAGCTTTCTTT.

On this clonotype itself: A much larger clone differs by one base, so this may be a read error. The missing conserved phenylalanine or tryptophan at the end of this CDR3 makes a read error likely. The chain carries TRBV7-2 and TRBJ2-7, with 9 bases matching TRBD1. J lost 4 bases, V lost 6 bases, and 19 bases had no gene match. CDR1 is SGHTA and CDR2 is FQGNSA in the germline V gene. This CDR3 has 18 amino acids. The chain's CDR3 is CASSPSLNPGQGTYEQYL. In DNA form, the CDR3 reads TGTGCCAGCAGTCCATCCCTCAACCCGGGACAGGGCACTTACGAGCAGTACCTC.

At least ten counts were recorded for this clonotype. J is TRBJ1-2 and V is TRBV6-5, with 9 bases identical to TRBD1. With 1 base clipped from V and 8 bases from J, the junction kept 2 bases outside the gene matches. The CDR3 has 13 residues. Germline V CDR1 and CDR2: MNHEY, SVGAGI. DNA for the CDR3: TGTGCCAGCAGTTACTGGGACAGGGACGGCTACACCTTC. Translation: CASSYWDRDGYTF.

In its sample, this clonotype was seen many times. The rearrangement links TRBV2 to TRBJ2-1; the D is unclear. Germline V gene data show CDR1 as SNHLY and CDR2 as FYNNEI. V shed 10 bases and J shed 6 bases, with 1 base lying between them. The CDR3 runs 8 residues. CDR3 amino acids: CATNEQFF. CDR3 in DNA: TGTGCCACCAATGAGCAGTTCTTC.

Ten or more counts support this clonotype. This sequence joins TRBV27 and TRBJ2-7; 7 bases are a match to TRBD2. This CDR3 contains 14 residues. V lost 3 bases to trimming and J lost 6 bases; unmatched junction nucleotides: 8. The V gene's germline CDR1 is MNHEY and CDR2 SMNVEV (reference sequence). CDR3 amino acids: CASSFSGIGREQYF. CDR3 sequence (DNA): TGTGCCAGCAGTTTCAGCGGGATAGGGCGCGAGCAGTACTTC.

The rearrangement joins TRBV28 to TRBJ2-7; 9 bases are shared with TRBD1. The CDR3 is made up of 16 amino acids. The ends lost 3 bases at V and 2 bases at J; junction bases unmatched: 8. Germline lookup yields CDR1 MDHEN and CDR2 SYDVKM. The CDR3 spells CASSLAPGQGPYEQYF. The DNA of the CDR3 is TGTGCCAGCAGTTTGGCCCCGGGACAGGGTCCCTACGAGCAGTACTTC.

In this sample, this clonotype turned up many times. The chain recombines TRBV2 with TRBJ2-5; D tentatively fits TRBD1 or TRBD2 (6 bases each). Germline-derived CDR1 and CDR2 are SNHLY and FYNNEI. V was shortened by 8 bases and J by 4 bases, with 14 bases between the two germline ends. CDR3 size: 13 residues. The CDR3 DNA follows: TGTGCCAGCGTACGGGGGCGCGTAGAGACCCAGTACTTC. This encodes CASVRGRVETQYF.